This record covers a single T cell receptor beta chain. Its antigen target is currently unknown. The sample holds no much larger clone one base away, and base qualities are not on file. Another Seattle source contributed samples from volunteer blood donors who had recovered from COVID-19. Each collaborating institution followed its own protocols to collect whole blood in K2EDTA tubes. For TCRbeta analysis, collaborator samples were shipped as frozen whole blood, as isolated PBMCs, or as DNA extracted from either sample type. The sample comes from a study of blood T cell repertoires in COVID-19 (TCRdb year 2020). A note on the overall study: Samples covering the acute and convalescent phases of COVID-19 were provided by collaborators in the United States, Italy and Spain. The sample metadata nearly always contained a de-identified subject ID, COVID-19 status, age in years and sex. The samples were drawn from the first 160 participants of the ongoing ImmuneRACE study and from 1,254 subjects provided by 6 global collaborators. HLA class I and class II types, where available, came from metadata supplied by the sample provider rather than from assay-based typing. The dataset comprised deeply sampled blood TCRbeta repertoires from subjects exposed to, actively infected with, or recovered from COVID-19. The repertoires were made available in a free public database intended to serve as a resource for research on the immune response to SARS-CoV-2. The prospective study material was composed of cDNA or gDNA derived from T cells, B-cell-depleted T cells, or PBMCs. Overall study outcomes, separate from this receptor: The amount of clinical and demographic metadata varied by source and participant and was provided uncurated.

TCRbeta CDR3 regions were amplified from genomic DNA by means of the immunoSEQ Assay, a bias-controlled multiplex PCR. The authors' analysis ran thus. Within the assay, amplification of reference gene primers was used to estimate how many nucleated cells each sample contained. To quantify the absolute abundance of each unique TCRbeta CDR3 rearrangement, sequence reads were collapsed and filtered. For each sample, productive Simpson clonality was calculated as the square root of Simpson's diversity index across productive rearrangements. TCRdb retrieved this table from immuneACCESS and kept in-frame rearrangements only. Not all clones are present; in checked studies, unresolved V genes account for under half, and no reason is known for the remainder. Clone size and the V and J calls come from that table; the DNA yielded D and trimming. This sample gives some 200,000 clones in total; 80% to 90% of them show up just once. The ten largest make up roughly 0.85% of the sample.

Source material: peripheral blood. The sequence was obtained from a woman between 18 and 29 years old who had recovered from COVID-19.

The sequenced DNA is TGTGCCAGCAGCTATGCGGGAGGGCCAGGGGAGCTGTTTTTT. Translated, it reads CASSYAGGPGELFF. Recombination joined TRBV7-2 with TRBJ2-2; TRBD2 agrees with 9 junctional bases. Compared with germline, V lacks 4 bases and J lacks 8 bases; bases without a gene match: 5. CDR1 and CDR2, per the germline V gene, are SGHTA and FQGNSA. There are 14 amino acids in the CDR3, from cysteine to phenylalanine inclusive. Solely the CDR3 DNA is kept, with 42 bases framed from the first base.